The sequence of this T cell receptor beta chain was determined in a study of shared clonotypes between healthy human individuals. Sequenced by immunoSEQ multiplex PCR; TCRdb stores in-frame clones only, minus some. The sample consists of around 990,000 clones, approximately 80% of them appearing once. Study-level results: Owing to a small donor count, the genetic and exposure-history diversity represented was limited. Naive CD4 clonotypes were shared across several donors at about 5%.

In regard to this clone: Its matching antigen is unknown.

V was pared by 3 bases and J by 0 bases, with 13 bases between. Germline lookup yields CDR1 SGHDT and CDR2 YYEEEE. The CDR3 sequence is 15 residues long. Investigators divided CD4+ cells into CD45RA+ naive and CD45RA-negative memory subsets. This clonotype originated in a man between 18 and 29 years old in good health. Some clones in this sample may be carry-over from other donors' samples. The V call is TRBV5-6, the J call TRBJ2-7; D could derive from TRBD1 or TRBD2 (5 bases each). Specimen: memory CD4+ T cells from PBMCs. Stated subset: CD45RA-negative fraction. In DNA, the CDR3 is TGTGCCAGCAGCTCAAGGGACCAGAGCTCCTACGAGCAGTACTTC. Amino acid sequence: CASSSRDQSSYEQYF.